This T cell receptor (beta chain) was identified in a study of post-analysis software for immune sequencing data. Points from the study as a whole: Compared with controls, patients had more of five TRBV segments, including TRBV5-6, TRBV5-1 and TRBV20-1. With F measure, samples from one preparation batch clustered together strongly.

Libraries were made from TCR beta cDNA, and they carried unique molecular identifiers. One entry per CDR3 protein results from TCRdb running MiXCR on the PCR reads. The sample includes hundreds of thousands of distinct CDR3 sequences, around 64% of them seen just once. To note about this clonotype: The antigen is unknown.

V was pared by 2 bases and J by 3 bases, with 15 bases between. Germline CDR1 and CDR2: SGDLS and YYNGEE. There are 15 residues in the CDR3. The chain has TRBV9 and TRBJ2-7; TRBD1 or TRBD2 may be the D gene (6 bases each). This sequence was found in a girl aged 2 to 10 with multiple sclerosis. The sample comprised blood. The CDR3 sequence is CASSVAGGLNYEQYF. The CDR3 DNA reads as TGTGCCAGCAGCGTGGCCGGGGGCCTGAACTACGAGCAGTACTTC. Full variable domain (outside the CDR3, taken from reference TRBV9 and TRBJ2-7): DSGVTQTPKHLITATGQRVTLRCSPRSGDLSVYWYQQSLDQGLQFLIQYYNGEERAKGNILERFSAQQFPDLHSELNLSSLELGDSALYFCASSVAGGLNYEQYFGPGTRLTVT.